The 20 T cell receptor beta chains listed next were all sequenced from one sample in a study of blood T cells in healthy people across ages. The second PCR ran roughly 7 to 11 cycles with a sample-barcoded 5' primer and J-beta primers. TCRdb itself ran the 5' RACE reads through MiXCR, one entry per CDR3 protein. The sample records about 1.7 million distinct CDR3 sequences, 28% being singletons. Sequenced: blood. Receptors were obtained from a woman in her thirties in good health.

This clonotype was seen a few times. The chain joins TRBV5-1 to TRBJ2-5, with 11 nucleotides matching TRBD2. CDR1 SGHRS and CDR2 YFSETQ come from the germline V gene. The CDR3 totals 17 residues. The ends lost 4 bases at V and 4 bases at J; junction bases unmatched: 12. CDR3: CASSPTSGGFVGETQYF. Written as DNA, the CDR3 is TGCGCCAGCAGCCCTACTAGCGGGGGTTTCGTGGGAGAGACCCAGTACTTC.

This clonotype was seen more than once but under ten times. The V gene is TRBV7-3, the J gene TRBJ2-7; D possibly corresponds to TRBD1 (6 bases). The CDR3 contains 14 residues. CDR1 and CDR2 (germline): SGHTA, FQGTGA. Trimming cost V 6 bases and J 1 base, with 13 bases left between them. The CDR3 region has the DNA TGTGCCAGCAGTCCCCACAGGGAATCCTACGAGCAGTACTTC. This sequence encodes CASSPHRESYEQYF.

Comment on this clonotype: Because it lacks the conserved phenylalanine or tryptophan at the end, this CDR3 is likely a read error. The rearrangement joins TRBV7-9 to TRBJ1-1; D is ambiguous. The CDR3 extends over 12 amino acids. V lost 7 bases and J lost 7, with 13 bases in between. Germline CDR1 reads SEHNR; CDR2 reads FQNEAQ (reference sequence). The CDR3 here is CASNRDLGEAFC. The CDR3, as DNA: TGTGCCAGCAACCGGGATTTGGGTGAAGCTTTCTGT.

Comment on this clonotype: At one boundary the junction diverges from the germline segment, which might be a read error. The genes are TRBV5-5 and TRBJ2-1, with 8 positions matching TRBD2. This CDR3 contains 14 residues. Germline-derived CDR1 and CDR2 are SGHKS and YYEKEE (reference sequence). CDR3 in amino acids: CASILVAGPDEQFF. CDR3 coding DNA: TGTGCCAGCATCTTGGTAGCGGGACCCGATGAGCAGTTCTTC.

V and J are TRBV5-1 and TRBJ2-3, with a tentative D call TRBD2 (6 bases). The CDR3 runs to 15 residues. Trimming stripped 4 bases from V and 5 bases from J, with 17 bases between. The germline V gene has CDR1 SGHRS and CDR2 YFSETQ. CDR3 nucleotides: TGCGCCAGCAGCCCACTGGCGGGGTTAGGAGATACGCAGTATTTT. Translation gives CASSPLAGLGDTQYF.

Many counts were recorded for this clonotype. This chain uses TRBV4-2 with TRBJ2-3; TRBD2 matches 7 bases. This CDR3 contains 14 residues. Germline V gene sequence: CDR1 LGHNA, CDR2 YNFKEQ. V lost 5 bases, J lost 5 bases, and 7 bases stayed unmatched. The CDR3 nucleotides are TGTGCCAGCAGCGGAGCGGGACCTGGAGATACGCAGTATTTT. This encodes CASSGAGPGDTQYF.

This clonotype came up a few times. One end of the junction fails to match germline, which may point to a read error. The chain couples TRBV5-1 to TRBJ2-7; TRBD1 matches at 9 bases. Looked up from germline, CDR1 is SGHRS and CDR2 is YFSETQ. This CDR3 is 14 amino acids long. CDR3 amino acids: CASNLMGQGDEQYF. CDR3 coding DNA: TGCGCCAGCAACTTGATGGGACAGGGAGACGAGCAGTACTTC.

This clonotype was counted only a few times. The V call is TRBV9, the J call TRBJ2-1, with 9 bases identical to TRBD1. CDR3 length equals 17 residues. The trim removed 3 bases at V and 8 bases at J, leaving 15 bases unmatched. Germline V gene lookup returns CDR1 SGDLS and CDR2 YYNGEE. The CDR3 loop reads CASSASLTGTGTDEQFF. CDR3 nucleotides: TGTGCCAGCAGCGCGTCCCTAACCGGGACAGGGACAGATGAGCAGTTCTTC.

This clonotype was counted at least ten times. The chain employs TRBV7-2 and TRBJ2-5; D call uncertain. The CDR3 loop spans 14 amino acids. Between the trimmed V and J ends, which lost 2 bases and 1 base, there was a span of 8 bases. The germline CDR1 and CDR2 sequences are SGHTA and FQGNSA. CDR3 in amino acids: CASSLSEIQETQYF. CDR3 in DNA: TGTGCCAGCAGCTTAAGCGAGATCCAAGAGACCCAGTACTTC.

The V gene is TRBV6-5, the J gene TRBJ1-1; D perhaps matches TRBD1 (5 bases). Looked up from germline, CDR1 is MNHEY and CDR2 is SVGAGI. Trimming stripped 6 bases from V and 6 bases from J, with 20 bases between. This CDR3 contains 15 residues. In DNA form, the CDR3 reads TGTGCCAGCAGGCAACATCAGGGAAGGAGAGCTGAAGCTTTCTTT. Its protein product is CASRQHQGRRAEAFF.

The CDR3 is CSALTGRSSYEQYF. The CDR3 DNA follows: TGCAGTGCACTAACAGGGAGGAGCTCCTACGAGCAGTACTTC. This chain connects TRBV20-1 to TRBJ2-7; perhaps D is TRBD1 or TRBD2 (6 bases each). Germline lookup yields CDR1 DFQATT and CDR2 SNEGSKA (reference sequence). The CDR3 consists of 14 residues. The ends were cut back, 6 bases at V and 0 bases at J, with 15 bases in the middle.

The V call is TRBV20-1, the J call TRBJ1-5; 7 bases map to TRBD1. CDR3 length: 13 residues. Trimming at V came to 5 bases and at J to 0 bases, leaving 1 base not matched to a gene. The germline V gene encodes CDR1 DFQATT and CDR2 SNEGSKA (reference sequence). Here the CDR3 reads CSAGTDSNQPQHF. The CDR3, as DNA: TGCAGTGCTGGGACAGATAGCAATCAGCCCCAGCATTTT.

This clonotype was recorded a few times. Possible read error: a much larger clone is one base away. This chain connects TRBV14 to TRBJ2-7; no firm D call. Looked up from germline, CDR1 is SGHDN and CDR2 is FVKESK. The CDR3 is 13 amino acids. V lost 3 bases, J lost 2 bases, and 8 bases lay in between. CDR3 DNA sequence: TGTGCCAGCAGCCAGCAACCTACCTACGAGCAGTACTTC. Encoded protein: CASSQQPTYEQYF.

A note on this clonotype: At one of its ends the junction is not consistent with the germline gene, which may arise from a read error. This chain joins TRBV3-1 and TRBJ2-1, with D tentatively TRBD1 or TRBD2 (5 bases each). This CDR3 is 14 amino acids long. From germline, CDR1 is LGHDT and CDR2 YNNKEL (reference sequence). The CDR3 region has the DNA TGTGCCGGCAGCCAAGGGGTCCCAGGGAGCGAGCAGTTCTTC. This codes for CAGSQGVPGSEQFF.

The chain couples TRBV12-3 or TRBV12-4 to TRBJ1-1; D not resolved. The V and J ends lost 3 bases and 5 bases respectively, with 13 bases between them. This CDR3 is built from 14 residues. CDR3 sequence: CASSLRPPGTEAFF. The DNA of the CDR3 is TGTGCCAGCAGTTTGCGCCCTCCCGGAACTGAAGCTTTCTTT.

The chain has TRBV9 and TRBJ2-1; 7 positions match TRBD1. Germline values: CDR1 SGDLS, CDR2 YYNGEE. The CDR3 totals 16 residues. Unmatched junction bases numbered 7, after V lost 0 bases and J lost 4 bases. The CDR3 spells CASSVDRGLNYNEQFF. The CDR3 nucleotides are TGTGCCAGCAGCGTAGACAGGGGCTTGAATTACAATGAGCAGTTCTTC.

This clonotype was counted a few times. This chain connects TRBV18 to TRBJ1-1, with D maybe TRBD1 (5 bases). Germline V gene data show CDR1 as KGHSH and CDR2 as LQKENI. CDR3 size: 13 residues. Trimming removed 4 bases at V and 5 bases at J, with 11 bases between. CDR3 amino acids: CASSLQGKTEAFF. CDR3 nucleotides: TGTGCCAGCTCACTCCAGGGAAAAACTGAAGCTTTCTTT.

This clonotype has more than one count but fewer than ten. The rearrangement links TRBV5-1 to TRBJ2-7, with 8 bases aligning to TRBD2. The CDR3 covers 16 residues. CDR1 SGHRS and CDR2 YFSETQ come from the germline V gene. Losses at the gene ends were 4 bases for V and 2 bases for J; bases not matched to a gene: 11. The CDR3 DNA reads TGCGCCAGCAGCCCGGGGGGGGCAGCCACCCCCTACGAGCAGTACTTC. Protein: CASSPGGAATPYEQYF.

This chain links TRBV20-1 with TRBJ2-3; 8 nucleotides align to TRBD2. V was clipped by 6 bases and J by 0 bases; unmatched bases: 8. Germline-derived CDR1 and CDR2 are DFQATT and SNEGSKA (reference sequence). The CDR3 covers 15 residues. This CDR3 reads CSALTSGSSTDTQYF. Here the CDR3 DNA reads TGCAGTGCCCTCACTAGCGGATCTAGCACAGATACGCAGTATTTT.

This clonotype was seen ten or more times. As DNA, the CDR3 is TGCAGCGTTGAACTCGACGGGGGGCCCTCCTACGAGCAGTACTTC. Protein: CSVELDGGPSYEQYF. The V gene is TRBV29-1, the J gene TRBJ2-7; weak D call: TRBD2 (7 bases). Germline CDR1 is SQVTM and CDR2 is ANQGSEA. The CDR3 spans 15 residues. The germline V and J ends were trimmed by 2 bases and 0 bases, with 14 bases remaining between them.